A single sample gave rise to the 12 T cell receptor beta chains below, sequenced in a study of T cell clonotyping in hematopoietic cell transplantation. Clones were read by immunoSEQ multiplex PCR, and TCRdb kept only the in-frame ones, dropping some. Of 25,000 to 35,000 clones in the sample, roughly three quarters were seen once. Time point indicated: recipient sample about 28 days before transplant, after cytoreduction. The specimen was peripheral blood mononuclear cells, collected before stem cell transplant. The receptors stem from a man between 50 and 59 years old with myelodysplastic syndrome. Some clones in this sample may be carry-over from other donors' samples.

The V and J genes are TRBV7-9 and TRBJ2-3; D is uncertain. With 1 base removed from V and 13 bases from J, the gap between germline ends came to 12 bases. CDR1 is SEHNR, CDR2 FQNEAQ, per germline (reference sequence). The CDR3 spans 12 residues. CDR3 residues: CASSLEHPGEYF. DNA for the CDR3: TGTGCCAGCAGCTTAGAGCATCCTGGGGAGTATTTT.

Sample share makes this clone medium-sized. The chain couples TRBV7-6 to TRBJ1-2; possibly TRBD1 for D (6 bases). Germline CDR1 and CDR2: SGHVS and FNYEAQ. This CDR3 has 15 amino acids. V was cut by 1 base and J by 8 bases, with 17 bases left in between. The CDR3 protein is CASSLDGGGLEGYTF. In nucleotides, the CDR3 is TGTGCCAGCAGCTTAGATGGAGGGGGGCTTGAAGGCTACACCTTC.

This clone was recorded once. The chain is built from TRBV11-2 and TRBJ2-7; D is ambiguous. V was trimmed by 1 base and J by 6 bases, leaving 7 bases between them. Germline lookup yields CDR1 SGHAT and CDR2 FQNNGV. The CDR3 runs to 12 residues. DNA of the CDR3: TGTGCCAGCAGCTTAGGCGGCTCCGAGCAGTACTTC. Its protein is CASSLGGSEQYF. Looking up the rest from reference TRBV11-2 and TRBJ2-7 gives the full variable domain: EAGVAQSPRYKIIEKRQSVAFWCNPISGHATLYWYQQILGQGPKLLIQFQNNGVVDDSQLPKDRFSAERLKGVDSTLKIQPAKLEDSAVYLCASSLGGSEQYFGPGTRLTVT.

V usage is TRBV9 and J usage is TRBJ2-1, with TRBD1 matching over 7 bases. This CDR3 is 15 amino acids long. V dropped 3 bases and J dropped 0; count of bases not matched to a gene: 3. In germline, CDR1 is SGDLS, CDR2 YYNGEE. In DNA, the CDR3 is TGTGCCAGCAGCGCACAGGGGAACTCCTACAATGAGCAGTTCTTC. It codes for CASSAQGNSYNEQFF.

The J gene is TRBJ2-7, the V gene TRBV7-6; D gene ambiguous. Germline loops: CDR1 SGHVS, CDR2 FNYEAQ. This CDR3 contains 13 residues. V dropped 1 base and J dropped 3 bases, with 7 bases sitting between them. The CDR3 protein is CASSLELNYEQYF. In DNA form, the CDR3 reads TGTGCCAGCAGCTTAGAACTGAACTACGAGCAGTACTTC.

The chain joins TRBV29-1 to TRBJ2-3; 8 bases are shared with TRBD1. This CDR3 spans 15 amino acids. The J segment lost 3 bases and the V segment lost 4 bases, leaving 9 bases of the junction unmatched. CDR1 is SQVTM, CDR2 ANQGSEA, per germline. CDR3 nucleotides: TGCAGCGTTGTCCAGACAGGGGCCGAGACAGATACGCAGTATTTT. It is translated as CSVVQTGAETDTQYF.

This clone was picked up one time. V gene TRBV30 combines with J gene TRBJ1-2; 8 positions agree with TRBD1. V lost 8 bases to trimming and J lost 8 bases; unmatched junction nucleotides: 13. CDR3 size: 13 residues. The germline V gene encodes CDR1 GTSNPN and CDR2 SVGIG (reference sequence). The CDR3 nucleotides read TGTGCCGTCAGTCGGGACAGGCCGATGGGCTACACCTTC. This sequence encodes CAVSRDRPMGYTF.

This chain connects TRBV5-1 to TRBJ2-7; 9 bases are shared with TRBD2. The CDR3 is 15 amino acids. Germline V gives CDR1 SGHRS, CDR2 YFSETQ. The ends lost 4 bases at V and 4 bases at J; junction bases unmatched: 9. CDR3 sequence reads: CASSPPGREGYEQYF. The DNA for the CDR3 is TGCGCCAGCAGCCCCCCTGGGCGGGAGGGATACGAGCAGTACTTC.

The V gene is TRBV2, the J gene TRBJ2-7; D is undetermined. The ends were cut back, 5 bases at V and 6 bases at J, with 8 bases in the middle. Germline V gene data show CDR1 as SNHLY and CDR2 as FYNNEI. The CDR3 covers 11 residues. The CDR3 DNA is TGTGCCAGCAGTCGTGGCTTCGAGCAGTACTTC. Translated, it gives CASSRGFEQYF.

This clone was seen more than once but under ten times. The chain is built from TRBV10-3 and TRBJ2-7, with 9 bases that match TRBD1. Germline CDR1 reads ENHRY; CDR2 reads SYGVKD. Unmatched junction bases numbered 4, after V lost 5 bases and J lost 5 bases. This CDR3 contains 13 residues. This CDR3 reads CAISWTGENEQYF. CDR3 coding DNA: TGTGCCATCAGTTGGACAGGGGAAAACGAGCAGTACTTC.

This rearrangement joins TRBV2 to TRBJ1-5, with D tentatively TRBD1 (5 bases). Germline lookup yields CDR1 SNHLY and CDR2 FYNNEI. V lost 5 bases and J lost 0, with 8 bases in between. This CDR3 spans 14 amino acids. The CDR3 sequence: CASSPDSSNQPQHF. The CDR3 DNA follows: TGTGCCAGCAGTCCCGACAGTAGCAATCAGCCCCAGCATTTT.

This clone showed up just a few times. The V gene is TRBV9, the J gene TRBJ2-5, with 7 bases matching TRBD1. The germline V gene has CDR1 SGDLS and CDR2 YYNGEE. J was trimmed by 3 bases and V by 3 bases; bases with no gene match: 8. The CDR3 loop spans 15 amino acids. The DNA for the CDR3 is TGTGCCAGCAGCGGAGACAGGGACCGAGAAGAGACCCAGTACTTC. It specifies CASSGDRDREETQYF. Combining the CDR3 with reference TRBV9 and TRBJ2-5 gives the whole variable domain DSGVTQTPKHLITATGQRVTLRCSPRSGDLSVYWYQQSLDQGLQFLIQYYNGEERAKGNILERFSAQQFPDLHSELNLSSLELGDSALYFCASSGDRDREETQYFGPGTRLLVL.